The clone carrying this T cell receptor (beta chain) was counted ten times or more. This sample is drawn from a study of human T cells and chemical hapten exposure. MiXCR, run by TCRdb on the RACE reads, gives a single entry per CDR3 protein. The sample has roughly 80,000 distinct CDR3 sequences, over 8.5% seen once; the top ten hold around 4%. Specified time point: patch test 1, 2 weeks after DPC sensitization. The treatment denotes: therapeutic diphenylcyclopropenone sensitization with weekly scalp DPC. Germline V gene data show CDR1 as SQVTM and CDR2 as ANQGSEA. The V gene end was trimmed by 4 bases and the J gene end by 11 bases; junction bases not matched to a gene: 5. The CDR3 length is 11 residues.

The rearrangement joins TRBV29-1 to TRBJ2-1, with 7 nucleotides matching TRBD1. Material: whole blood, obtained in connection with sensitization to the hapten diphenylcyclopropenone (DPC). This clonotype was obtained from a woman aged 45-60 years with alopecia areata. Some clones in this sample may be carry-over from other donors' samples. CDR3 in DNA: TGCAGCGTTGGAGAACAGGGGCAGCAGTTCTTC. It translates to CSVGEQGQQFF.